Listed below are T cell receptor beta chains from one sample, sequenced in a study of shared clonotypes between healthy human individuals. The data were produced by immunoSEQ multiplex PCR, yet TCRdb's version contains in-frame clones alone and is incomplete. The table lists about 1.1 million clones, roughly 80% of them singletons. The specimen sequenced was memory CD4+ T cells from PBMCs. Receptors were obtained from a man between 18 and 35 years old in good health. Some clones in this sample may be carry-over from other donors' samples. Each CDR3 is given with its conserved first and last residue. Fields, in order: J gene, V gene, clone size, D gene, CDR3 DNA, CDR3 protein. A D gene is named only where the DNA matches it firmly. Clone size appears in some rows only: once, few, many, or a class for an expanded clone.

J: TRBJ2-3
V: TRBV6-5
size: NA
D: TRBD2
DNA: TGTGCCAGCAGGGGACTAGCGGGAGCAGCAGATACGCAGTATTTT
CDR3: CASRGLAGAADTQYF

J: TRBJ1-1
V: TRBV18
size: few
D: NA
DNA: TGTGCCAGCTCACCCTCAGGGCTCCAAGCTTTCTTT
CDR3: CASSPSGLQAFF

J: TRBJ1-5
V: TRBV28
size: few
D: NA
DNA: TGTGCCAGCAGTCTAGGGATGGGGGACTGGCAGCCCCAGCATTTT
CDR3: CASSLGMGDWQPQHF

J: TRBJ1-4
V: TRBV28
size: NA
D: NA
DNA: TGTGCCACCCGGACAGCAACTAATGAAAAACTGTTTTTT
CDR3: CATRTATNEKLFF

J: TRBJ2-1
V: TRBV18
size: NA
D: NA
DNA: TGTGCCAGCTCACCACCGGGGTGGCCAGAAGATTACAATGAGCAGTTCTTC
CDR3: CASSPPGWPEDYNEQFF

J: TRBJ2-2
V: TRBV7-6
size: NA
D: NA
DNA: TGTGCCAGCAGCTTAGTACGTCAGAGCACCGGGGAGCTGTTTTTT
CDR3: CASSLVRQSTGELFF

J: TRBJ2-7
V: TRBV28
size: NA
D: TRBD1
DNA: TGTGCCAGCAGTCAGGTAGGAGGCGACAGGGCTTGGGAGCAGTACTTC
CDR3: CASSQVGGDRAWEQYF

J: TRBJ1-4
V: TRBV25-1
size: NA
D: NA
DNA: TGTGCAAAGCCCGATCCGCGGGCCCCCCTCCGGGGCGAAAAACTGTTTTTT
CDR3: CAKPDPRAPLRGEKLFF

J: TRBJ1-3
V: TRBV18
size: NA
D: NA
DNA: TGTGCCAGCTCACCATCGGGGACCCCGAGGGACACCATATATTTT
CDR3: CASSPSGTPRDTIYF

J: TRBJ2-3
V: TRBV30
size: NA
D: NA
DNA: TGTGCCTGGAGTGAGCCAGATACGCAGTATTTT
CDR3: CAWSEPDTQYF

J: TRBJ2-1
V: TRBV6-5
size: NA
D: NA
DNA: TGTGCCGTAGGGCCGGCAGGGGGGAACAATGAGCAGTTCTTC
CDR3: CAVGPAGGNNEQFF

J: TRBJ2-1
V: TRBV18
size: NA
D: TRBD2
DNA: TGTGCCAGCTCCCCTGGGACTAGAGAGCAGTTCTTC
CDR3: CASSPGTREQFF

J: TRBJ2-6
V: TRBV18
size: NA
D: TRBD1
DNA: TGTGCCAGCTCACCATTTCTAGGGACAGGGGGATTTGGGGCCAACGTCCTGACTTTC
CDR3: CASSPFLGTGGFGANVLTF

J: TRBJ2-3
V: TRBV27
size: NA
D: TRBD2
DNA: TGTGCCAGCAGCTATAGTGGGAGGGATACAGATACGCAGTATTTT
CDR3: CASSYSGRDTDTQYF

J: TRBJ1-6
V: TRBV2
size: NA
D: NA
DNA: TGTGCCAGCGGGGGGGGCGCAGAAAATTCACCCCTCCACTTT
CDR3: CASGGGAENSPLHF

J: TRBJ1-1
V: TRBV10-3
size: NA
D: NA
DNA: TGTGCCATCAGTGAATTCGGCACGGCGAACACTGAAGCTTTCTTT
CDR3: CAISEFGTANTEAFF

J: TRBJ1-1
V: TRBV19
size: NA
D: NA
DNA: TGTGCCAGTAGTCCACCGGGGTGGGAGAGAGCTGAAGCTTTCTTT
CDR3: CASSPPGWERAEAFF

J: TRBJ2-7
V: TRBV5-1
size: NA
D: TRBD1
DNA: TGCGCCAGCAGCTCCGCCGGGACAGGGTCCTACGAGCAGTACTTC
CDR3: CASSSAGTGSYEQYF

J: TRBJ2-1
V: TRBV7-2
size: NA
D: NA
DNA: TGTGCCAGCAGCCAGACCCGGGACAACTACAATGAGCAGTTCTTC
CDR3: CASSQTRDNYNEQFF

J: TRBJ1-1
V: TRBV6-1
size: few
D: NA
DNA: TGTGCCAGCAGTGACCCGACCGTGAACACTGAAGCTTTCTTT
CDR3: CASSDPTVNTEAFF

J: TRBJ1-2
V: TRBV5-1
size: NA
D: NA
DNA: TGCGCCAGCAGCCCCACTCCCCGGGACACGCAATCCTATGGCTACACCTTC
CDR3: CASSPTPRDTQSYGYTF

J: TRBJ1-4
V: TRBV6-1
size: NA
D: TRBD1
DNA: TGTGCCAGCACAGGGGGAACTAATGAAAAACTGTTTTTT
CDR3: CASTGGTNEKLFF

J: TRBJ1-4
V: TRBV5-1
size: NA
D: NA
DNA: TGCGCCAGCAGCTTGGCCCCGGGAGCTAATGAAAAACTGTTTTTT
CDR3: CASSLAPGANEKLFF

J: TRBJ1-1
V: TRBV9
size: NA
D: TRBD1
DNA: TGTGCCAGCAGCGTAGTGGGACAGGGGTCGAACACTGAAGCTTTCTTT
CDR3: CASSVVGQGSNTEAFF

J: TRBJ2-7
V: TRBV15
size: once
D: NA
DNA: TGTGCCACCAGAAGAGACAGGGATTGGGGAGCGGGACCGCATCGGTACGAGCAGTACTTC
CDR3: CATRRDRDWGAGPHRYEQYF

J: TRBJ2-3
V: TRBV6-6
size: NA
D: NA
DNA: TGTGCCAGCGGGGCCGGGGATACGCAGTATTTT
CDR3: CASGAGDTQYF

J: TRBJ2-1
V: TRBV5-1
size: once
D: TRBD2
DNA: TGCGCCAGCAGCCTGCTAGCGGGAGTCGACAATGAGCAGTTCTTC
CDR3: CASSLLAGVDNEQFF

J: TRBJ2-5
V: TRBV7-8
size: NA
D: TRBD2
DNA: TGTGCCAGCAGCCCAGCTCGATTCCCGGGGGGAGAGACCCAGTACTTC
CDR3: CASSPARFPGGETQYF

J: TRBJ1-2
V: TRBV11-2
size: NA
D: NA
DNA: TGTGCCAGCAGCTTAGAACCGGCGAACTATGGCTACACCTTC
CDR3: CASSLEPANYGYTF

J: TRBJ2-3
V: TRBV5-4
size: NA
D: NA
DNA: TGTGCCAGCAGCTTGGGGGTCGCGGATACGCAGTATTTT
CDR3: CASSLGVADTQYF

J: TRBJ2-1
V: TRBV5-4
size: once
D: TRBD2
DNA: TGTGCCAGCAGCGGTGGACTAGCGGGAGGGGTTTTGTTCTTC
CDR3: CASSGGLAGGVLFF

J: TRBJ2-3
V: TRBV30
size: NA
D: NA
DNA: TGTGCCTGGAGTGTACGGGAGCGCGGAGATACGCAGTATTTT
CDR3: CAWSVRERGDTQYF

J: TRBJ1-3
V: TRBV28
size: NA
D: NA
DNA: TGTGCCAGCAGTTTAATTGAGGGCGCGAGCTCTGGAAACACCATATATTTT
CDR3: CASSLIEGASSGNTIYF

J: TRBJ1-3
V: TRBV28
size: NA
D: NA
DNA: TGTGCCAGCAGTCAGACAGCCTCTGGAAACACCATATATTTT
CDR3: CASSQTASGNTIYF

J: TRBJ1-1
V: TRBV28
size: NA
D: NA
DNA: TGTGCCAGCAGTCCTATGGAGGGGAAGGGATCTGAAGCTTTCTTT
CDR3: CASSPMEGKGSEAFF

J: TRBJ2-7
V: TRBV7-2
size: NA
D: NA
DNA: TGTGCCAGCAGCCGGAGCGGGCAGGGGGGGTACGAGCAGTACTTC
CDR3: CASSRSGQGGYEQYF

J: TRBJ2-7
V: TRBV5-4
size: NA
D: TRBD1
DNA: TGTGCCACCCGTGCAGGGGGCGCACCGACAATCCCCGAGCAGTACTTC
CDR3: CATRAGGAPTIPEQYF